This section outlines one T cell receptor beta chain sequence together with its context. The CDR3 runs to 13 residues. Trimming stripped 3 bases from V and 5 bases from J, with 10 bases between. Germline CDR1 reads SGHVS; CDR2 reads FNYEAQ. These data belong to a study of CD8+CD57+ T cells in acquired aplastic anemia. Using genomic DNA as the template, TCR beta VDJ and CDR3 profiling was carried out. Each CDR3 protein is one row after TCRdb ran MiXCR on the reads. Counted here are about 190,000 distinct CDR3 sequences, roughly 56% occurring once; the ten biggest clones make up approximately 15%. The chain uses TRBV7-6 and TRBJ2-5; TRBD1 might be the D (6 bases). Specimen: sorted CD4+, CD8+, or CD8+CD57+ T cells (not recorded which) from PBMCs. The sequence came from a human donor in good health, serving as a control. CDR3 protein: CASSFGGRETQYF. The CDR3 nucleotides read TGTGCCAGCAGCTTTGGGGGCCGGGAGACCCAGTACTTC.